One and the same sample provided the 32 T cell receptor beta chains below, sequenced in a study of blood T cell repertoires in COVID-19. The assay was immunoSEQ multiplex PCR, and TCRdb's table has in-frame clones only and misses some. In the table there are hundreds of thousands of clones, around nine tenths of which are singletons. The sequenced material came from peripheral blood. The source of these receptors is a human donor in a cohort sampled during active COVID-19.

The gene calls are TRBV2 and TRBJ2-5; TRBD2 aligns across 8 bases. The CDR3 has 15 amino acids. From germline, CDR1 is SNHLY and CDR2 FYNNEI. Trimming at V came to 7 bases and at J to 7 bases, leaving 14 bases not matched to a gene. CDR3 region: CASKKRGGDLWTQYF. CDR3 in DNA: TGTGCCAGCAAGAAACGGGGGGGAGACTTATGGACCCAGTACTTC.

This clone has a single count. The V and J genes are TRBV19 and TRBJ1-6, with 7 bases fitting TRBD1. The germline CDR1 and CDR2 sequences are LNHDA and SQIVND (reference sequence). J was trimmed by 10 bases and V by 10 bases; bases with no gene match: 10. The CDR3 sequence is 13 residues long. CDR3 nucleotides: TGTGCCACCGCCGGGACAGCAGGATCACCCCTCCACTTT. Its protein is CATAGTAGSPLHF.

This sequence joins TRBV6-5 and TRBJ2-3; weak D call: TRBD1 (6 bases). Germline CDR1 is MNHEY and CDR2 is SVGAGI. The ends were cut back, 6 bases at V and 0 bases at J, with 13 bases in the middle. The CDR3 length is 15 residues. CDR3 in DNA: TGTGCCAGCAGGAAGGACAGATCTAGCACAGATACGCAGTATTTT. It specifies CASRKDRSSTDTQYF.

A note on this clone: One junction end does not reproduce the germline sequence, and a read error may be involved. The chain employs TRBV7-7 and TRBJ2-7; 7 bases are shared with TRBD2. The CDR3 extends over 13 amino acids. Germline CDR1 SSHAT, CDR2 FNYEAQ (reference sequence). CDR3 bases: TGTGCTAGCAGCCCCTCAGCGGGGACCGAGCAGTACTTC. Its translation is CASSPSAGTEQYF.

The V gene is TRBV6-1, the J gene TRBJ1-2; possible D gene TRBD1, 6 bases. V dropped 3 bases and J dropped 0 bases, with 14 bases sitting between them. From germline, CDR1 is MNHNS and CDR2 SASEGT. This CDR3 has 16 residues. In nucleotides, the CDR3 is TGTGCCAGCAGTGACGGGGCAGGGGATTCTAACTATGGCTACACCTTC. Translation: CASSDGAGDSNYGYTF.

The chain has TRBV18 and TRBJ1-1; tentative D call: TRBD1 (5 bases). Between the trimmed V and J ends, which lost 3 bases and 3 bases, there was a span of 14 bases. Germline loops: CDR1 KGHSH, CDR2 LQKENI. The CDR3 has 15 residues. CDR3: CASSPWEGTYTEAFF. CDR3 in DNA: TGTGCCAGCTCACCCTGGGAGGGGACGTACACTGAAGCTTTCTTT. Full variable domain (outside the CDR3, taken from reference TRBV18 and TRBJ1-1): NAGVMQNPRHLVRRRGQEARLRCSPMKGHSHVYWYRQLPEEGLKFMVYLQKENIIDESGMPKERFSAEFPKEGPSILRIQQVVRGDSAAYFCASSPWEGTYTEAFFGQGTRLTVV.

The gene calls are TRBV19 and TRBJ1-2; TRBD1 matches at 9 bases. The length of the CDR3 is 15 residues. The V gene end was trimmed by 1 base and the J gene end by 4 bases; junction bases not matched to a gene: 4. Germline CDR1 is LNHDA and CDR2 is SQIVND (reference sequence). This CDR3 reads CASSIGGTGTYGYTF. Here the CDR3 DNA reads TGTGCCAGTAGTATAGGAGGGACAGGGACCTATGGCTACACCTTC.

This clone was counted a single time. The rearrangement joins TRBV30 to TRBJ1-2; perhaps TRBD1 as D (6 bases). Germline values: CDR1 GTSNPN, CDR2 SVGIG (reference sequence). The CDR3 runs 13 residues. Between the trimmed V and J ends, which lost 1 base and 3 bases, there was a span of 9 bases. The CDR3 loop is CAWSEGGDYGYTF. The CDR3 nucleotides are TGTGCCTGGAGTGAGGGGGGGGACTATGGCTACACCTTC.

The V and J genes are TRBV18 and TRBJ1-2; D ambiguous. From germline, CDR1 is KGHSH and CDR2 LQKENI. This CDR3 region has 14 residues. V was pared by 3 bases and J by 8 bases, with 16 bases between. CDR3 protein: CASSPSREGGGYTF. The CDR3 DNA reads TGTGCCAGCTCACCGTCACGGGAGGGCGGCGGCTACACCTTC.

The V call is TRBV21-1, the J call TRBJ2-7; the DNA was not compared with TRBD2, the D call given in the table. TRBV21-1 represents a pseudogene. CDR3 size: 15 residues. CDR3 region: CASSSSSFPLYEQYF. In DNA form, the CDR3 reads TGTGCCAGCAGCTCCTCCTCTTTCCCTCTCTACGAGCAGTACTTC.

The chain is built from TRBV19 and TRBJ1-1; maybe TRBD1 (5 bases). Trimming stripped 3 bases from V and 1 base from J, with 12 bases between. This CDR3 region has 15 residues. Germline V CDR1 and CDR2: LNHDA, SQIVND (reference sequence). In DNA form, the CDR3 reads TGTGCCAGTAGTATCCCAACAGGAGAGAACACTGAAGCTTTCTTT. Its translation is CASSIPTGENTEAFF.

J is TRBJ1-6 and V is TRBV4-1, with TRBD1 identical over 7 bases. V shed 0 bases and J 10 bases; nucleotides not matched to a gene: 21. This CDR3 region has 20 residues. In germline, CDR1 is MGHRA, CDR2 YSYEKL. CDR3 amino acids: CASSQDLPTGWEGSGSPLHF. In nucleotides, the CDR3 is TGCGCCAGCAGCCAAGATCTACCGACAGGGTGGGAAGGGAGTGGATCACCCCTCCACTTT.

This clone was counted only a few times. The chain employs TRBV6-5 and TRBJ1-1, with D possibly being TRBD1 (6 bases). The CDR3 is 13 residues long. The germline gives CDR1 MNHEY, CDR2 SVGAGI. The V and J ends lost 2 bases and 5 bases respectively, with 9 bases between them. DNA for the CDR3: TGTGCCAGCAGTTACGACAGGAGAACTGAAGCTTTCTTT. Residues: CASSYDRRTEAFF.

This clone showed up just a few times. The rearrangement joins TRBV10-3 to TRBJ2-4, with D uncertain. Germline assignment: CDR1 ENHRY and CDR2 SYGVKD. V lost 0 bases and J 0 bases, leaving 12 bases between the germline ends. The CDR3 extends over 17 amino acids. The CDR3 DNA reads TGTGCCATCAGTGAGTCGATCGGAGTCCTAGCCAAAAACATTCAGTACTTC. Translating it yields CAISESIGVLAKNIQYF.

The rearrangement uses TRBV4-2 and TRBJ1-1, with TRBD1 as a possible D gene (5 bases). The V end lost 0 bases, the J end lost 4 bases, and 12 bases lay between the germline ends. The CDR3 has 15 residues. Germline V lookup: CDR1 LGHNA, CDR2 YNFKEQ. CDR3 region: CASSQEQGGSTEAFF. As DNA, the CDR3 is TGTGCCAGCAGCCAAGAGCAGGGAGGTAGCACTGAAGCTTTCTTT.

This clone was observed a handful of times. The chain is built from TRBV24-1 and TRBJ1-5; tentatively, D is TRBD1 (5 bases). The CDR3 extends over 13 amino acids. Germline values: CDR1 KGHDR, CDR2 SFDVKD. Deletions cut 4 bases from V and 7 bases from J, with 10 bases between. This CDR3 is CATSESQGQPQHF. The CDR3 nucleotides are TGTGCCACCAGTGAGTCTCAGGGCCAGCCCCAGCATTTT.

The chain combines TRBV5-4 with TRBJ2-2; 7 bases map to TRBD2. CDR3 length equals 16 residues. Per germline, CDR1 SGHNT and CDR2 YYREEE (reference sequence). After removal of 4 bases from V and 2 bases from J, the junction contained 8 bases not matched to a gene. CDR3 protein: CASSTQRGDNTGELFF. For the CDR3, the DNA is TGTGCCAGCAGCACCCAGCGGGGAGATAACACCGGGGAGCTGTTTTTT.

This chain connects TRBV5-4 to TRBJ2-2; 13 bases agree with TRBD2. This CDR3 is 17 amino acids long. The ends lost 4 bases at V and 6 bases at J; junction bases unmatched: 9. Per germline, CDR1 SGHNT and CDR2 YYREEE (reference sequence). The CDR3 region has the DNA TGTGCCAGCAGCCCGATTACTAGCGGGAGGGTCGCCGGGGAGCTGTTTTTT. Encoded protein: CASSPITSGRVAGELFF. Supplemented by reference TRBV5-4 and TRBJ2-2, the full variable domain reads ETGVTQSPTHLIKTRGQQVTLRCSSQSGHNTVSWYQQALGQGPQFIFQYYREEENGRGNFPPRFSGLQFPNYSSELNVNALELDDSALYLCASSPITSGRVAGELFFGEGSRLTVL.

The chain couples TRBV9 to TRBJ1-6; 8 bases agree with TRBD1. The length of the CDR3 is 19 residues. J gave up 5 bases and V 0 bases, and 13 bases lay outside the gene matches. The germline V gene encodes CDR1 SGDLS and CDR2 YYNGEE. The CDR3 DNA reads TGTGCCAGCAGCGTAGGACCGACAGGGGTTATACCCAATAATTCACCCCTCCACTTT. Translating it yields CASSVGPTGVIPNNSPLHF.

This chain uses TRBV12-3 or TRBV12-4 with TRBJ2-7; D is perhaps TRBD1 (6 bases). V lost 3 bases and J 6 bases, leaving 12 bases between the germline ends. The CDR3 is 13 amino acids. The CDR3 spells CASSFRQDLEQYF. The CDR3 bases are TGTGCCAGCAGTTTTCGACAGGACCTCGAGCAGTACTTC.

Points on this clone: The same CDR3 also results from other DNA sequences found in this sample. This chain links TRBV2 with TRBJ2-7; D possibly corresponds to TRBD1 (8 bases). The CDR3 is made up of 14 amino acids. Trimming removed 0 bases at V and 6 bases at J, with 12 bases between. Germline CDR1 reads SNHLY; CDR2 reads FYNNEI. The CDR3 is CASSEADREGEQYF. In nucleotides, the CDR3 is TGTGCCAGCAGTGAAGCGGACAGGGAGGGCGAGCAGTACTTC. Full variable domain (missing parts from reference TRBV2 and TRBJ2-7): EPEVTQTPSHQVTQMGQEVILRCVPISNHLYFYWYRQILGQKVEFLVSFYNNEISEKSEIFDDQFSVERPDGSNFTLKIRSTKLEDSAMYFCASSEADREGEQYFGPGTRLTVT.

The J gene is TRBJ2-1, the V gene TRBV11-3; TRBD2 might be the D (5 bases). The CDR3 loop spans 16 amino acids. CDR1 and CDR2 (germline): SGHNT, YENEEA. V was shortened by 4 bases and J by 6 bases, with 19 bases between the two germline ends. CDR3 loop: CASSSLAPSPINEQFF. The CDR3 DNA sequence: TGTGCCAGCAGCTCCCTAGCTCCCTCACCGATCAATGAGCAGTTCTTC.

This sequence joins TRBV19 and TRBJ2-2; 9 positions match TRBD2. The J segment lost 5 bases and the V segment lost 10 bases, leaving 17 bases of the junction unmatched. The germline V gene has CDR1 LNHDA and CDR2 SQIVND (reference sequence). There are 17 residues in the CDR3. CDR3 loop: CATSGLAEPRSTGELFF. In DNA form, the CDR3 reads TGTGCCACCTCGGGACTAGCCGAACCAAGAAGTACCGGGGAGCTGTTTTTT.

This clone was counted a few times. This chain connects TRBV19 to TRBJ1-2; TRBD1 aligns across 9 bases. Trimming took 4 bases from V and 8 from J; bases not matched to a gene: 17. The CDR3 totals 17 residues. Germline values: CDR1 LNHDA, CDR2 SQIVND (reference sequence). The CDR3 DNA sequence: TGTGCCAGTAGTAAACATTCCGGGACAGGGAAATTGTACGGCTACACCTTC. It is translated as CASSKHSGTGKLYGYTF. Complete variable domain (other parts from reference TRBV19 and TRBJ1-2): DGGITQSPKYLFRKEGQNVTLSCEQNLNHDAMYWYRQDPGQGLRLIYYSQIVNDFQKGDIAEGYSVSREKKESFPLTVTSAQKNPTAFYLCASSKHSGTGKLYGYTFGSGTRLTVV.

This chain connects TRBV21-1 to TRBJ1-2; no DNA check was done on the table's D call, TRBD1. TRBV21-1 is listed as a pseudogene. The CDR3 length is 11 residues. CDR3 coding DNA: TGTGCCAGACAGGGGAAAGGCGGCTACACCTTC. The encoded protein is CARQGKGGYTF.

The CDR3 loop is CSANFASVQYF. CDR3 sequence (DNA): TGCAGTGCAAATTTTGCTTCGGTGCAGTACTTC. The rearrangement uses TRBV20-1 and TRBJ2-7; no clear D gene. CDR1 and CDR2 (germline): DFQATT, SNEGSKA (reference sequence). Trimming removed 6 bases from V and 9 bases from J, with 15 bases in between. The CDR3 totals 11 residues.

The chain links TRBV28 to TRBJ2-7; no reliable D call. The germline V and J ends were trimmed by 3 bases and 3 bases, with 9 bases remaining between them. CDR3 length equals 13 residues. Germline CDR1 reads MDHEN; CDR2 reads SYDVKM. CDR3 nucleotides: TGTGCCAGCAGTTTGGCACAGAACTACGAGCAGTACTTC. This translates into CASSLAQNYEQYF.

V usage is TRBV5-1 and J usage is TRBJ1-2; perhaps TRBD1 as D (6 bases). V lost 0 bases to trimming and J lost 4 bases, with 13 bases between them. CDR3 length: 15 residues. Germline V lookup: CDR1 SGHRS, CDR2 YFSETQ. CDR3 sequence reads: CASSLEGGALYGYTF. The CDR3 DNA sequence: TGCGCCAGCAGCTTGGAAGGGGGGGCTCTCTATGGCTACACCTTC.

This clone was observed once. The gene calls are TRBV6-6 and TRBJ2-2, with 7 bases fitting TRBD1. The CDR3 extends over 15 amino acids. Germline loops: CDR1 MNHNY, CDR2 SVGAGI (reference sequence). V was clipped by 5 bases and J by 4 bases; unmatched bases: 7. The CDR3 reads CASSLSTGLTGELFF. The CDR3 region has the DNA TGTGCCAGCAGTCTTTCGACAGGGCTCACCGGGGAGCTGTTTTTT.

The genes are TRBV18 and TRBJ2-1; D is unresolved. Deletions cut 2 bases from V and 10 bases from J, with 6 bases between. The CDR3 has 11 amino acids. Germline CDR1 KGHSH, CDR2 LQKENI. The CDR3 region has the DNA TGTGCCAGCTCACCAGACATAGAGCAGTTCTTC. The encoded protein is CASSPDIEQFF.

A few counts support this clone. The chain has TRBV6-5 and TRBJ2-7; D possibly corresponds to TRBD2 (6 bases). V shed 4 bases and J shed 5 bases, with 15 bases lying between them. Germline CDR1 MNHEY, CDR2 SVGAGI. The CDR3 length is 14 residues. CDR3 region: CASSLLSAGHEQYF. In DNA form, the CDR3 reads TGTGCCAGCAGTTTACTTTCAGCGGGCCACGAGCAGTACTTC.

The V and J genes are TRBV28 and TRBJ1-2; D is possibly TRBD1 (5 bases). V was cut by 2 bases and J by 1 base, with 11 bases left in between. The CDR3 totals 15 residues. Germline V gene sequence: CDR1 MDHEN, CDR2 SYDVKM. The CDR3 bases are TGTGCCAGCAGTTTACCTGCCCAGGGTAACTATGGCTACACCTTC. Translated: CASSLPAQGNYGYTF.